These 5 T cell receptor beta chains came from one sample sequenced in a study of metastatic and nonmetastatic thyroid tumors. No patient received treatment before thyroid surgery. TCRdb reprocessed the PCR reads via MiXCR. The table records around 27,000 clones, around a quarter of them present only once. The sequenced sample was blood. All receptors come from a female donor with papillary thyroid cancer or a benign thyroid nodule (not recorded which). Some clones in this sample may be carry-over from other donors' samples.

The V and J genes are TRBV20-1 and TRBJ1-1, with a weak D call TRBD1 (6 bases). The CDR3 extends over 12 amino acids. V was pared by 0 bases and J by 9 bases, with 11 bases between. The V gene's germline CDR1 is DFQATT and CDR2 SNEGSKA (reference sequence). This CDR3 is CSAREGGAQAFF. In nucleotides, the CDR3 is TGCAGTGCTAGAGAAGGGGGGGCCCAAGCTTTCTTT.

This clone was seen at least ten times. The chain links TRBV12-3 or TRBV12-4 to TRBJ1-5, with TRBD1 matching over 7 bases. CDR3 length: 15 residues. V lost 5 bases to trimming and J lost 1 base; unmatched junction nucleotides: 5. In DNA form, the CDR3 reads TGTGCCAGCAGTCCCGGACAGGCAAGCAATCAGCCCCAGCATTTT. Translating it yields CASSPGQASNQPQHF.

This clone showed up many times. The genes are TRBV3-1 and TRBJ2-3; D unclear. The V gene lost 1 base and the J gene lost 6 bases, with 14 bases spanning the gap. Germline-derived CDR1 and CDR2 are LGHDT and YNNKEL (reference sequence). The CDR3 contains 15 residues. The CDR3, as DNA: TGTGCCAGCAGCCAAGGATATGGATTTGTGGATACGCAGTATTTT. Its translation is CASSQGYGFVDTQYF.

This clone was counted ten times or more. The V gene is TRBV7-9, the J gene TRBJ2-2; TRBD2 matches at 9 bases. V was pared by 3 bases and J by 4 bases, with 0 bases of the junction left unmatched. The CDR3 is 14 residues long. CDR1 and CDR2 (germline): SEHNR, FQNEAQ (reference sequence). The CDR3 spells CASSFSGSTGELFF. The CDR3 DNA reads TGTGCCAGCAGCTTTAGCGGGAGCACCGGGGAGCTGTTTTTT.

This clone appeared many times. The chain uses TRBV10-2 and TRBJ2-7; 9 bases agree with TRBD1. With V trimmed by 7 bases and J by 3 bases, 13 bases remained unmatched. Per the germline V gene, CDR1 is WSHSY and CDR2 is SAAADI. The CDR3 is made up of 16 amino acids. The CDR3 sequence: CASTSSPDRGLYEQYF. For the CDR3, the DNA is TGCGCCAGCACCTCCTCTCCGGACAGGGGTCTCTACGAGCAGTACTTC.